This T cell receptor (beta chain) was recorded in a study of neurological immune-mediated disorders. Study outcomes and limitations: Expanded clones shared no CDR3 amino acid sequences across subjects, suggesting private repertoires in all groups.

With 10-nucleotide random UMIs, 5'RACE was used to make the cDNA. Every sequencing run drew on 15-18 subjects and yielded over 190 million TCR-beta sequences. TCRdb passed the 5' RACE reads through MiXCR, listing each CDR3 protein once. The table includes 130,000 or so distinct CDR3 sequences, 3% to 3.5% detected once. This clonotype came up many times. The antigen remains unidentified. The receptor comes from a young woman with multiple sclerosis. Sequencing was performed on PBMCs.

CDR3 sequence (DNA): TGTGCCATCAGTGAGATCCTGGGACGGGAGAACACTGAAGCTTTCTTT. It translates to CAISEILGRENTEAFF. The chain carries TRBV10-3 and TRBJ1-1; TRBD1 is a possible D gene (5 bases). CDR3 length: 16 amino acids. The V gene's germline CDR1 is ENHRY and CDR2 SYGVKD. V lost 2 bases, J lost 1 base, and 14 bases lay in between.